This note documents a single T cell receptor beta chain sequence. The protocol was immunoSEQ multiplex PCR, while the TCRdb copy is restricted to in-frame clones and leaves out a portion. This table has 200,000 or so clones, roughly 94% appearing once. The data were taken from a study of control samples from healthy donors and cancer patients. V lost 3 bases to trimming and J lost 0 bases, with 11 bases between them. The CDR3 totals 15 residues. Germline V gene sequence: CDR1 SGHTA, CDR2 FQGNSA. The source of this sequence is a man aged 50 to 60 in good health. The sequenced material came from blood. The chain is built from TRBV7-2 and TRBJ1-1; D may be TRBD1 (5 bases). DNA for the CDR3: TGTGCCAGCAGCTTCTCGGGGGTTCTGAACACTGAAGCTTTCTTT. It codes for CASSFSGVLNTEAFF.